These 25 T cell receptor beta chains were sequenced from one sample in a study of blood T cell repertoires in COVID-19. Some clones are missing from TCRdb's copy, which holds only in-frame ones; the method was immunoSEQ multiplex PCR. The sample carries 250,000 to 350,000 clones, 92% recorded once. Input material: PBMCs or T cells enriched from blood (not recorded which). The receptor source for this set is a woman in her twenties or thirties who had recovered from COVID-19.

The rearrangement links TRBV7-2 to TRBJ1-6; perhaps TRBD1 as D (5 bases). With 6 bases removed from V and 7 bases from J, the gap between germline ends came to 16 bases. The germline V gene encodes CDR1 SGHTA and CDR2 FQGNSA. The CDR3 has 15 amino acids. DNA of the CDR3: TGTGCCAGCAGAGTGGGGCTTTTAGGAAATTCACCCCTCCACTTT. Protein sequence: CASRVGLLGNSPLHF.

This clone occurred once. This chain links TRBV7-2 with TRBJ2-7; the match to TRBD2 covers 11 bases. In germline, CDR1 is SGHTA, CDR2 FQGNSA. Trimming at V came to 6 bases and at J to 1 base, leaving 5 bases not matched to a gene. The CDR3 is made up of 15 amino acids. The CDR3 region is CASRFTSGGSYEQYF. CDR3 nucleotides: TGTGCCAGCAGATTCACTAGCGGGGGTTCCTACGAGCAGTACTTC.

This chain joins TRBV4-3 and TRBJ2-4; D is ambiguous. The CDR3 runs to 13 residues. The V gene lost 4 bases and the J gene lost 3 bases, with 7 bases spanning the gap. The germline V gene has CDR1 LGHNA and CDR2 YSLEER. Written as DNA, the CDR3 is TGCGCCAGCAGCCTGGAGTACAAAAACATTCAGTACTTC. Encoded protein: CASSLEYKNIQYF.

The chain employs TRBV2 and TRBJ2-7; no reliable D call. Looked up from germline, CDR1 is SNHLY and CDR2 is FYNNEI. This CDR3 has 13 amino acids. The V end was cut by 5 bases, the J end by 2 bases, with 10 bases between. The CDR3 region is CASSSPGPYEQYF. In DNA, the CDR3 is TGTGCCAGCAGTTCTCCCGGTCCCTACGAGCAGTACTTC.

This clone appeared a few times. CDR3 in DNA: TGTGCCAGCAGCGAAGTGGGTGGGACAGGAACCTACGAGCAGTACTTC. Its protein is CASSEVGGTGTYEQYF. The chain couples TRBV4-2 to TRBJ2-7, with TRBD1 matching over 8 bases. The J segment lost 2 bases and the V segment lost 5 bases, leaving 11 bases of the junction unmatched. Germline lookup yields CDR1 LGHNA and CDR2 YNFKEQ. The CDR3 runs to 16 residues.

The V gene is TRBV19, the J gene TRBJ1-1; D is unclear. Germline-derived CDR1 and CDR2 are LNHDA and SQIVND (reference sequence). V was clipped by 5 bases and J by 1 base, with 11 bases between them. The length of the CDR3 is 14 residues. CDR3 residues: CASSLSSSNTEAFF. The CDR3 coding sequence is TGTGCCAGTAGTTTGTCATCATCGAACACTGAAGCTTTCTTT.

This sequence joins TRBV12-5 and TRBJ2-1, with 7 nucleotides matching TRBD2. Germline CDR1 and CDR2: LGHNT and FRNRAP. V shed 0 bases, J shed 0 bases, and the junction held 11 bases outside the gene matches. The CDR3 loop spans 19 amino acids. Here the CDR3 reads CASGLVTGREPYSYNEQFF. As DNA, the CDR3 is TGTGCTAGTGGTTTGGTAACGGGGCGGGAGCCCTACTCCTACAATGAGCAGTTCTTC. The variable domain in full, completed from reference TRBV12-5 and TRBJ2-1, reads DARVTQTPRHKVTEMGQEVTMRCQPILGHNTVFWYRQTMMQGLELLAYFRNRAPLDDSGMPKDRFSAEMPDATLATLKIQPSEPRDSAVYFCASGLVTGREPYSYNEQFFGPGTRLTVL.

The table lists this clone with a count of one. The V call is TRBV28, the J call TRBJ1-2; tentatively, D is TRBD1 (5 bases). The CDR3 is 12 residues long. Looked up from germline, CDR1 is MDHEN and CDR2 is SYDVKM. Deletions cut 4 bases from V and 6 bases from J, with 9 bases between. CDR3 nucleotides: TGTGCCAGCAGTTCCACCAGGGATGGCTACACCTTC. Amino acids: CASSSTRDGYTF.

The gene calls are TRBV20-1 and TRBJ1-1; 7 nucleotides match TRBD1. The CDR3 extends over 13 amino acids. Losses at the gene ends were 3 bases for V and 1 base for J; bases not matched to a gene: 2. Looked up from germline, CDR1 is DFQATT and CDR2 is SNEGSKA (reference sequence). The chain's CDR3 is CSASNRGNTEAFF. The DNA for the CDR3 is TGCAGTGCTAGTAACAGGGGGAACACTGAAGCTTTCTTT.

The gene calls are TRBV27 and TRBJ2-7; TRBD2 agrees at 10 bases. Germline loops: CDR1 MNHEY, CDR2 SMNVEV (reference sequence). The CDR3 totals 13 residues. Trimming took 9 bases from V and 2 from J; bases not matched to a gene: 4. CDR3 DNA sequence: TGTGCCAGTCGGACTAGCGGACCCTACGAGCAGTACTTC. The encoded protein is CASRTSGPYEQYF.

J is TRBJ1-5 and V is TRBV6-1, with D tentatively TRBD1 (5 bases). V was clipped by 2 bases and J by 4 bases, with 6 bases between them. Germline V CDR1 and CDR2: MNHNS, SASEGT. This CDR3 has 13 amino acids. Written as DNA, the CDR3 is TGTGCCAGCAGTGAACGGGGGAATCAGCCCCAGCATTTT. Translating it yields CASSERGNQPQHF.

The gene calls are TRBV4-3 and TRBJ1-5; perhaps TRBD1 as D (5 bases). Germline loops: CDR1 LGHNA, CDR2 YSLEER. Trimming took 0 bases from V and 4 from J, leaving 13 bases between them. The CDR3 spans 16 residues. The CDR3 DNA reads TGCGCCAGCAGCCAAGACGGCAGGGTGAAGAATCAGCCCCAGCATTTT. It is translated as CASSQDGRVKNQPQHF.

The gene calls are TRBV19 and TRBJ2-7; D is perhaps TRBD1 (6 bases). Per germline, CDR1 LNHDA and CDR2 SQIVND (reference sequence). CDR3 length equals 13 residues. V was pared by 7 bases and J by 3 bases, with 13 bases between. The CDR3 DNA reads as TGTGCCAGTACCGGCGGACAGAACTACGAGCAGTACTTC. This translates into CASTGGQNYEQYF.

The chain joins TRBV29-1 to TRBJ2-1; 10 nucleotides match TRBD2. Germline V gene data show CDR1 as SQVTM and CDR2 as ANQGSEA. V lost 7 bases, J lost 4 bases, and 10 bases stayed unmatched. The length of the CDR3 is 15 residues. CDR3 residues: CSAAQAGGPYNEQFF. CDR3 nucleotide sequence: TGCAGCGCCGCCCAAGCGGGAGGGCCATACAATGAGCAGTTCTTC.

The rearrangement links TRBV27 to TRBJ2-7, with D perhaps matching TRBD2 (5 bases). V was clipped by 7 bases and J by 6 bases, with 13 bases between them. Germline V gene sequence: CDR1 MNHEY, CDR2 SMNVEV (reference sequence). The CDR3 extends over 12 amino acids. Here the CDR3 reads CASIPGKVEQYF. The CDR3, as DNA: TGTGCCAGCATCCCCGGGAAGGTCGAGCAGTACTTC.

This clone was detected once. The gene calls are TRBV30 and TRBJ2-2; TRBD2 agrees at 8 bases. The CDR3 has 18 residues. Germline values: CDR1 GTSNPN, CDR2 SVGIG (reference sequence). Trimming removed 4 bases from V and 8 bases from J; junction bases left unmatched: 21. CDR3 in amino acids: CAWNPLKRRGAVPGELFF. DNA for the CDR3: TGTGCCTGGAACCCATTAAAGAGGCGGGGGGCTGTTCCAGGGGAGCTGTTTTTT.

The J gene is TRBJ1-5, the V gene TRBV7-9, with D possibly matching TRBD1 (6 bases). CDR1 and CDR2 from the germline V gene are SEHNR and FQNEAQ (reference sequence). Trimming removed 4 bases from V and 7 bases from J, with 17 bases in between. This CDR3 comprises 15 residues. The CDR3, as DNA: TGTGCCAGCAGCTCATTCAGGGGTCGGGAACAGCCCCAGCATTTT. This translates into CASSSFRGREQPQHF.

The chain couples TRBV27 to TRBJ2-2; 8 bases fit TRBD1. Per the germline V gene, CDR1 is MNHEY and CDR2 is SMNVEV (reference sequence). The CDR3 covers 15 residues. The trim removed 6 bases at V and 1 base at J, leaving 4 bases unmatched. CDR3 sequence: CASSPGTGNTGELFF. In DNA, the CDR3 is TGTGCCAGCAGCCCCGGGACAGGGAACACCGGGGAGCTGTTTTTT.

This clone was counted between two and nine times. The rearrangement joins TRBV6-1 to TRBJ2-7; 14 bases align to TRBD2. The germline V gene encodes CDR1 MNHNS and CDR2 SASEGT. Losses at the gene ends were 3 bases for V and 4 bases for J; bases not matched to a gene: 2. CDR3 size: 15 residues. The CDR3 DNA is TGTGCCAGCAGTGATGGACTAGCGGGAGGTTACGAGCAGTACTTC. It encodes CASSDGLAGGYEQYF.

This clone appeared once. The genes are TRBV28 and TRBJ2-7; 7 nucleotides align to TRBD1. The junction had 9 bases not matched to a gene; V was cut back by 11 bases and J by 2 bases. From germline, CDR1 is MDHEN and CDR2 SYDVKM. The CDR3 totals 13 residues. The chain's CDR3 is CAVVRDRPYEQYF. The CDR3 DNA sequence: TGTGCCGTTGTTCGGGACAGACCCTACGAGCAGTACTTC.

The chain joins TRBV2 to TRBJ1-6, with a weak D call TRBD1 (6 bases). Germline CDR1 SNHLY, CDR2 FYNNEI. The V end lost 5 bases, the J end lost 0 bases, and 11 bases lay between the germline ends. This CDR3 is 16 amino acids long. The CDR3 sequence: CASSSQGSSYNSPLHF. The CDR3 coding sequence is TGTGCCAGCAGTTCTCAGGGGAGCTCCTATAATTCACCCCTCCACTTT.

The rearrangement joins TRBV5-4 to TRBJ2-5; 7 positions match TRBD1. The CDR3 extends over 13 amino acids. Germline values: CDR1 SGHNT, CDR2 YYREEE (reference sequence). Unmatched junction bases numbered 5, after V lost 6 bases and J lost 3 bases. The CDR3 loop is CASNMQGEETQYF. Written as DNA, the CDR3 is TGTGCCAGCAACATGCAGGGGGAAGAGACCCAGTACTTC.

This chain links TRBV11-2 with TRBJ2-2, with 7 bases that match TRBD2. Germline lookup yields CDR1 SGHAT and CDR2 FQNNGV. The CDR3 totals 15 residues. V shed 5 bases, J shed 4 bases, and the junction held 7 bases outside the gene matches. The CDR3 DNA follows: TGTGCCAGCAGCCCAGAGCGGGGTCGCACCGGGGAGCTGTTTTTT. It codes for CASSPERGRTGELFF.

The chain employs TRBV7-3 and TRBJ1-1, with 8 bases fitting TRBD1. The CDR3 sequence is 15 residues long. Germline V gene sequence: CDR1 SGHTA, CDR2 FQGTGA. J was trimmed by 1 base and V by 5 bases; bases with no gene match: 6. In DNA form, the CDR3 reads TGTGCCAGCAGCACCAGGGGGCCTTCGAACACTGAAGCTTTCTTT. This translates into CASSTRGPSNTEAFF.

The table lists this clone with a count of one. This chain links TRBV19 with TRBJ2-1; 8 nucleotides agree with TRBD2. From germline, CDR1 is LNHDA and CDR2 SQIVND (reference sequence). The CDR3 spans 16 residues. After removal of 4 bases from V and 6 bases from J, the junction contained 11 bases not matched to a gene. The CDR3 is CASSTPSGGGTNEQFF. As DNA, the CDR3 is TGTGCCAGTAGTACCCCCAGCGGCGGGGGGACCAATGAGCAGTTCTTC.